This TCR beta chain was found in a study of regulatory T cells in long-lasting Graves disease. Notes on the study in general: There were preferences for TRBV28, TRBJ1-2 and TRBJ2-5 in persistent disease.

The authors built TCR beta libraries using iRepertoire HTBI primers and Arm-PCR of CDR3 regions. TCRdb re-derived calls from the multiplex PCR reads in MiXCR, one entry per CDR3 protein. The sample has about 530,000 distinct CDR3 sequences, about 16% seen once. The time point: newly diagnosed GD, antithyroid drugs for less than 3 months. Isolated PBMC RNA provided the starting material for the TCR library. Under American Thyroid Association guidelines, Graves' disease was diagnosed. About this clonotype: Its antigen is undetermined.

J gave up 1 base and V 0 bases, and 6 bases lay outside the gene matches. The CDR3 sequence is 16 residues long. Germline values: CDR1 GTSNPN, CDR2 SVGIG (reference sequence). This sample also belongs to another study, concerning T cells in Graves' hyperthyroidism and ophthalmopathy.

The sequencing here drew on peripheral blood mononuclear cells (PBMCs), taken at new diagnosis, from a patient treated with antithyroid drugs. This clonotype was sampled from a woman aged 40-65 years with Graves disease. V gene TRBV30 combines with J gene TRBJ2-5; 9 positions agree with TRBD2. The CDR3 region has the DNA TGTGCCTGGAGTGTAGGATATAGCGGGAGCCAAGAGACCCAGTACTTC. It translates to CAWSVGYSGSQETQYF.